This paragraph covers one T cell receptor (beta chain) sequence. Compared with germline, one end of the junction differs, possibly owing to a read error. The CDR3 is made up of 15 amino acids. CDR1 and CDR2 (germline): SEHNR, FQNEAQ (reference sequence). These data are taken from a study of CD8+CD57+ T cells in acquired aplastic anemia. Study in general: Each DNA sample taken from sorted CD4+ and CD8+ cells came to about 3 ug on average.

TCR beta VDJ and CDR3 profiles were obtained from a genomic DNA template. TCRdb used MiXCR to reprocess the reads, holding one entry per CDR3 protein. The profile covers about 160,000 distinct CDR3 sequences, with around 45% appearing a single time and about 1.1% taken by the ten largest. The V call is TRBV7-9, the J call TRBJ2-7; D may correspond to TRBD1 or TRBD2 (5 bases each). The sequencing sample was made of sorted CD4+, CD8+, or CD8+CD57+ T cells (not recorded which) from PBMCs. This TCR derives from a human donor in good health. The CDR3 is CASSFRGATSYEQYF. CDR3 nucleotides: TGCGCCAGCAGCTTCAGAGGGGCCACTTCCTACGAGCAGTACTTC.